This entry lists 24 T cell receptor beta chains sequenced from one sample in a study of blood T cell repertoires in COVID-19. TCRdb's copy holds only in-frame clones and misses some; the assay was immunoSEQ multiplex PCR. The sample holds roughly 71,000 clones, 88% seen once. Sample: peripheral blood. The receptor set was obtained from a middle-aged man with acute or convalescent COVID-19.

The chain has TRBV5-1 and TRBJ2-1; 8 bases align to TRBD2. Unmatched junction bases numbered 8, after V lost 0 bases and J lost 0 bases. This CDR3 region has 18 residues. Per germline, CDR1 SGHRS and CDR2 YFSETQ. The CDR3 DNA sequence: TGCGCCAGCAGCTTGGCCGCAGCGGGGGACCTCTCCTACAATGAGCAGTTCTTC. Translating it yields CASSLAAAGDLSYNEQFF.

This rearrangement joins TRBV5-6 to TRBJ2-5, with D perhaps TRBD2 (6 bases). This CDR3 comprises 13 residues. V dropped 4 bases and J dropped 0 bases, with 7 bases sitting between them. Germline V lookup: CDR1 SGHDT, CDR2 YYEEEE. CDR3 nucleotide sequence: TGTGCCAGCAGCAGGGACTACCAAGAGACCCAGTACTTC. Its translation: CASSRDYQETQYF.

V usage is TRBV10-2 and J usage is TRBJ2-7; 7 bases fit TRBD1. This CDR3 is built from 15 residues. V trimming: 7 bases; J trimming: 2 bases; junction bases outside the gene matches: 11. Germline CDR1 WSHSY, CDR2 SAAADI. Here the CDR3 DNA reads TGCGCCAGCAATACCAAGGGACAGCGGCCCTACGAGCAGTACTTC. This translates into CASNTKGQRPYEQYF.

The rearrangement links TRBV19 to TRBJ1-5; TRBD1 agrees at 8 bases. Unmatched junction bases numbered 18, after V lost 7 bases and J lost 7 bases. CDR1 is LNHDA, CDR2 SQIVND, per germline (reference sequence). The CDR3 covers 17 residues. This CDR3 is CASTPSRGTGRGQPQHF. DNA of the CDR3: TGTGCCAGTACCCCATCGAGGGGGACAGGACGAGGGCAGCCCCAGCATTTT.

This chain uses TRBV5-4 with TRBJ2-2; 7 bases line up with TRBD1. The germline CDR1 and CDR2 sequences are SGHNT and YYREEE (reference sequence). The CDR3 runs 16 residues. J was trimmed by 4 bases and V by 1 base; bases with no gene match: 7. CDR3 nucleotide sequence: TGTGCCAGCAGCTTGCCCCAGGGGGAGAGCACCGGGGAGCTGTTTTTT. Residues: CASSLPQGESTGELFF.

The rearrangement joins TRBV9 to TRBJ2-7; 10 nucleotides match TRBD1. With 3 bases clipped from V and 6 bases from J, the junction kept 9 bases outside the gene matches. This CDR3 is built from 15 residues. Germline CDR1 is SGDLS and CDR2 is YYNGEE. The CDR3 spells CASSAPGTGDSEQYF. CDR3 DNA sequence: TGTGCCAGCAGCGCCCCCGGGACAGGGGATTCCGAGCAGTACTTC.

The rearrangement links TRBV10-3 to TRBJ2-7; D is unresolved. Deletions cut 2 bases from V and 2 bases from J, with 4 bases between. CDR1 and CDR2 from the germline V gene are ENHRY and SYGVKD. This CDR3 is built from 12 residues. The CDR3 coding sequence is TGTGCCATCAGTGAGGAGACCTACGAGCAGTACTTC. Its translation: CAISEETYEQYF.

Only a few counts were recorded for this clone. The J gene is TRBJ1-5, the V gene TRBV4-1; D perhaps matches TRBD1 (6 bases). The germline CDR1 and CDR2 sequences are MGHRA and YSYEKL. Trimming shortened V by 0 bases and J by 5 bases, and 8 bases separated the two germline ends. The CDR3 is 14 residues long. The CDR3 region is CASSQDQGYQPQHF. The CDR3 DNA is TGCGCCAGCAGCCAAGACCAGGGGTATCAGCCCCAGCATTTT.

The chain uses TRBV29-1 and TRBJ1-3, with 7 bases matching TRBD1. J lost 1 base, V lost 4 bases, and 4 bases had no gene match. CDR3 length: 14 residues. Germline lookup yields CDR1 SQVTM and CDR2 ANQGSEA. CDR3 amino acids: CSVGQGDSGNTIYF. CDR3 bases: TGCAGCGTTGGGCAGGGGGATTCTGGAAACACCATATATTTT.

This CDR3 reads CASSSGTGANYGYTF. CDR3 in DNA: TGTGCCAGCAGTTCCGGGACAGGGGCAAACTATGGCTACACCTTC. This sequence joins TRBV5-6 and TRBJ1-2, with 10 bases aligning to TRBD1. V was clipped by 5 bases and J by 2 bases; unmatched bases: 6. This CDR3 spans 15 amino acids. Germline V lookup: CDR1 SGHDT, CDR2 YYEEEE.

The chain has TRBV9 and TRBJ2-7, with TRBD1 matching over 7 bases. There are 14 residues in the CDR3. Germline V lookup: CDR1 SGDLS, CDR2 YYNGEE. The ends lost 4 bases at V and 4 bases at J; junction bases unmatched: 8. The CDR3 loop reads CASSPSTGRYEQYF. CDR3 nucleotides: TGTGCCAGCAGCCCTTCGACAGGGCGGTACGAGCAGTACTTC.

The chain employs TRBV29-1 and TRBJ1-5; D possibly corresponds to TRBD1 (6 bases). The germline V gene has CDR1 SQVTM and CDR2 ANQGSEA. V was pared by 4 bases and J by 6 bases, with 10 bases between. The CDR3 runs 12 residues. The CDR3, as DNA: TGCAGCGTTGCAGGGGTCGGTCAGCCCCAGCATTTT. Translated, it gives CSVAGVGQPQHF.

The chain employs TRBV11-2 and TRBJ2-7; weak D call: TRBD1 (6 bases). Per germline, CDR1 SGHAT and CDR2 FQNNGV. With 1 base removed from V and 1 base from J, the gap between germline ends came to 8 bases. The CDR3 contains 14 residues. The CDR3 nucleotides read TGTGCCAGCAGCTTAGGTACAGGGTCCTACGAGCAGTACTTC. It is translated as CASSLGTGSYEQYF.

The V and J genes are TRBV29-1 and TRBJ2-7; TRBD1 might be the D (5 bases). The germline V gene has CDR1 SQVTM and CDR2 ANQGSEA. V was clipped by 3 bases and J by 0 bases, with 12 bases between them. The CDR3 covers 14 residues. The CDR3 region has the DNA TGCAGCGTTGAGTGGCAGGGAAGCTCCTACGAGCAGTACTTC. The encoded protein is CSVEWQGSSYEQYF.

The chain has TRBV7-3 and TRBJ2-5, with D maybe TRBD2 (6 bases). V dropped 2 bases and J dropped 2 bases, with 9 bases sitting between them. The CDR3 has 14 residues. Germline V gene sequence: CDR1 SGHTA, CDR2 FQGTGA. The CDR3, as DNA: TGTGCCAGCAGCTTAGGGGGAGGTCAAGAGACCCAGTACTTC. Protein product: CASSLGGGQETQYF.

CDR3 sequence (DNA): TGTGCCAGCAGTGGGGGGGTGAAGGAAGTCTCCTACGAGCAGTACTTC. This translates into CASSGGVKEVSYEQYF. This rearrangement joins TRBV28 to TRBJ2-7; 7 nucleotides line up with TRBD2. The CDR3 consists of 16 residues. Germline V gene data show CDR1 as MDHEN and CDR2 as SYDVKM. V was pared by 5 bases and J by 0 bases, with 10 bases of the junction left unmatched.

The J gene is TRBJ1-2, the V gene TRBV9, with D possibly TRBD1 on 5 matching bases. Germline V CDR1 and CDR2: SGDLS, YYNGEE. The CDR3 is 15 residues long. V lost 3 bases, J lost 2 bases, and 14 bases lay in between. The DNA of the CDR3 is TGTGCCAGCAGCGACGGGACTGAGGGAAACTATGGCTACACCTTC. Translated: CASSDGTEGNYGYTF.

This rearrangement joins TRBV9 to TRBJ2-5; the D gene is possibly TRBD2 (5 bases). Germline lookup yields CDR1 SGDLS and CDR2 YYNGEE. There are 15 residues in the CDR3. The V gene lost 3 bases and the J gene lost 1 base, with 13 bases spanning the gap. This CDR3 is CASSGSVIAQETQYF. Written as DNA, the CDR3 is TGTGCCAGCAGCGGTAGCGTGATCGCCCAAGAGACCCAGTACTTC.

This clone has just a few counts. The chain uses TRBV6-5 and TRBJ1-4; D unclear. This CDR3 is 16 amino acids long. Trimming removed 0 bases from V and 5 bases from J, with 13 bases in between. Germline V gives CDR1 MNHEY, CDR2 SVGAGI. DNA for the CDR3: TGTGCCAGCAGTTACTCGGCGGAGGGCATAAATGAAAAACTGTTTTTT. It yields the protein CASSYSAEGINEKLFF.

The chain uses TRBV5-4 and TRBJ1-1; D possibly corresponds to TRBD1 (6 bases). Deletions cut 4 bases from V and 1 base from J, with 8 bases between. The CDR3 is 13 residues long. The V gene's germline CDR1 is SGHNT and CDR2 YYREEE (reference sequence). DNA of the CDR3: TGTGCCAGCAGCGACAGGAGGAACACTGAAGCTTTCTTT. Encoded protein: CASSDRRNTEAFF.

This clone has just one count. The chain joins TRBV10-3 to TRBJ1-1, with D unresolved. CDR1 and CDR2 (germline): ENHRY, SYGVKD. The CDR3 has 17 amino acids. Trimming took off 0 bases at V and 4 bases at J, with 18 bases between the two ends. The chain's CDR3 is CAISESTLGQGATEAFF. CDR3 in DNA: TGTGCCATCAGTGAGTCGACTCTCGGCCAAGGTGCCACTGAAGCTTTCTTT.

CDR3 loop: CASSSTGVLSGANVLTF. The CDR3 DNA is TGCGCCAGCAGCTCGACGGGGGTTCTATCGGGGGCCAACGTCCTGACTTTC. The chain is built from TRBV5-1 and TRBJ2-6; D might be TRBD2 (6 bases). V dropped 3 bases and J dropped 4 bases, with 17 bases sitting between them. This CDR3 is built from 17 residues. From germline, CDR1 is SGHRS and CDR2 YFSETQ.

The CDR3 sequence is CASSPRRQGSTGELFF. DNA for the CDR3: TGTGCCAGCTCACCACGGAGACAGGGATCAACCGGGGAGCTGTTTTTT. The chain has TRBV18 and TRBJ2-2, with 7 bases fitting TRBD1. V lost 1 base to trimming and J lost 5 bases; unmatched junction nucleotides: 7. In germline, CDR1 is KGHSH, CDR2 LQKENI. The CDR3 sequence is 16 residues long.

V usage is TRBV5-1 and J usage is TRBJ2-7; TRBD1 is a possible D gene (6 bases). There are 14 residues in the CDR3. The V gene's germline CDR1 is SGHRS and CDR2 YFSETQ. V was trimmed by 5 bases and J by 2 bases, leaving 14 bases between them. The CDR3 is CASRSSGQPYEQYF. The CDR3 bases are TGCGCCAGCAGATCCTCGGGACAACCCTACGAGCAGTACTTC.